The 21 T cell receptor beta chains below were found in one sample sequenced in a study of blood T cell repertoires in COVID-19 (dated by TCRdb to about 2020). The library was obtained by the immunoSEQ multiplex PCR assay. Imported from immuneACCESS, the table was reduced by TCRdb to in-frame sequences with V and J called. These copies leave out some clones; in studies compared against another copy, an unresolved V gene accounts for under half, and the cause of the remainder is not known. Present in this sample are some 120,000 clones, approximately 83% of which were seen just once. The top ten clones comprise approximately 20% of the sample. The sequencing input was peripheral blood. The receptors originated from a woman in her forties or fifties who had recovered from COVID-19.

This rearrangement joins TRBV18 to TRBJ1-1; 7 positions match TRBD1. CDR3 length equals 15 residues. V shed 1 base, J shed 0 bases, and the junction held 2 bases outside the gene matches. The germline V gene encodes CDR1 KGHSH and CDR2 LQKENI. The CDR3 DNA sequence: TGTGCCAGCTCACCACAGGGGGCTTTGAACACTGAAGCTTTCTTT. Translating gives CASSPQGALNTEAFF.

The genes are TRBV19 and TRBJ2-3; D ambiguous. The CDR3 has 13 residues. V lost 10 bases and J 0 bases, leaving 11 bases between the germline ends. Germline V gene sequence: CDR1 LNHDA, CDR2 SQIVND (reference sequence). The DNA for the CDR3 is TGTGCCACCGCCTTTCGGAGCACAGATACGCAGTATTTT. This sequence encodes CATAFRSTDTQYF.

V gene TRBV3-1 (or the pseudogene TRBV3-2) combines with J gene TRBJ1-1, with D possibly TRBD1 on 6 matching bases. Germline V CDR1 and CDR2: LGHDT, YNNKEL (reference sequence). Trimming took 0 bases from V and 11 from J, leaving 13 bases between them. The CDR3 loop spans 13 amino acids. The CDR3 loop is CASSQDEDRGAFF. CDR3 bases: TGTGCCAGCAGCCAAGATGAGGATAGGGGGGCTTTCTTT.

V and J are TRBV5-1 and TRBJ2-1, with D maybe TRBD1 (6 bases). The CDR3 covers 19 residues. Trimming stripped 0 bases from V and 5 bases from J, with 24 bases between. Germline V gene sequence: CDR1 SGHRS, CDR2 YFSETQ. The CDR3 bases are TGCGCCAGCAGCTTGGAGATTCGAGGTAAAATGGACAGTAACAATGAGCAGTTCTTC. The encoded protein is CASSLEIRGKMDSNNEQFF.

This chain connects TRBV6-5 to TRBJ2-1; 8 bases are shared with TRBD2. The germline CDR1 and CDR2 sequences are MNHEY and SVGAGI. With 5 bases clipped from V and 0 bases from J, the junction kept 3 bases outside the gene matches. This CDR3 has 15 amino acids. The CDR3 DNA reads TGTGCCAGCAGTAGAGCGGGAGACTCCTACAATGAGCAGTTCTTC. Translating gives CASSRAGDSYNEQFF.

The chain links TRBV19 to TRBJ2-7; D perhaps matches TRBD1 (6 bases). Germline CDR1 LNHDA, CDR2 SQIVND (reference sequence). Trimming removed 2 bases at V and 5 bases at J, with 10 bases between. CDR3 length: 13 residues. CDR3 sequence reads: CASSIPRGHEQYF. Here the CDR3 DNA reads TGTGCCAGTAGTATACCCAGGGGCCACGAGCAGTACTTC.

This clone occurred a few times. The rearrangement joins TRBV15 to TRBJ1-2, with D possibly TRBD1 on 6 matching bases. The germline gives CDR1 LNHNV, CDR2 YYDKDF (reference sequence). V was trimmed by 3 bases and J by 2 bases, leaving 19 bases between them. This CDR3 comprises 17 residues. DNA for the CDR3: TGTGCCACCAGCAGGGGGGCGGGCGGGTCTGTCAACTATGGCTACACCTTC. Its protein is CATSRGAGGSVNYGYTF.

The genes are TRBV2 and TRBJ2-1, with D maybe TRBD1 (5 bases). Deletions cut 6 bases from V and 5 bases from J, with 17 bases between. CDR1 is SNHLY and CDR2 is FYNNEI in the germline V gene. The CDR3 contains 15 residues. The CDR3 sequence: CASRHGQPFHNEQFF. As DNA, the CDR3 is TGTGCCAGCAGGCATGGACAACCCTTTCACAATGAGCAGTTCTTC.

The CDR3 loop is CASSLGDRLAGGSDTQYF. The CDR3 bases are TGCGCCAGCAGCTTGGGGGACCGACTAGCGGGAGGCTCAGATACGCAGTATTTT. The J gene is TRBJ2-3, the V gene TRBV5-1, with TRBD2 matching 13 bases. Germline values: CDR1 SGHRS, CDR2 YFSETQ. The CDR3 totals 18 residues. V was pared by 0 bases and J by 4 bases, with 8 bases of the junction left unmatched.

V and J are TRBV4-1 and TRBJ1-2; D is undetermined. Germline V gene lookup returns CDR1 MGHRA and CDR2 YSYEKL. V shed 4 bases and J shed 3 bases, with 9 bases lying between them. This CDR3 spans 13 amino acids. The CDR3: CASSPTVDYGYTF. The CDR3 coding sequence is TGCGCCAGCAGCCCAACAGTGGACTATGGCTACACCTTC.

V gene TRBV30 combines with J gene TRBJ1-6; the D is unclear. Trimming removed 7 bases from V and 7 bases from J, with 14 bases in between. The CDR3 runs 13 residues. CDR1 GTSNPN and CDR2 SVGIG come from the germline V gene (reference sequence). CDR3 sequence: CASAGQTNSPLHF. The DNA for the CDR3 is TGTGCCTCGGCGGGTCAGACAAATTCACCCCTCCACTTT.

The chain employs TRBV10-3 and TRBJ2-7; 7 bases map to TRBD1. This CDR3 is 12 amino acids long. Trimming at V came to 6 bases and at J to 1 base, leaving 0 bases not matched to a gene. CDR1 and CDR2 (germline): ENHRY, SYGVKD. This chain's CDR3 is CAIRDRSYEQYF. The CDR3 DNA sequence: TGTGCCATCAGGGACAGGTCCTACGAGCAGTACTTC.

This clone has more than one count but fewer than ten. The rearrangement joins TRBV6-5 to TRBJ1-2, with 7 bases fitting TRBD1. This CDR3 comprises 14 residues. CDR1 is MNHEY and CDR2 is SVGAGI in the germline V gene. After removal of 2 bases from V and 8 bases from J, the junction contained 8 bases not matched to a gene. The CDR3, as DNA: TGTGCCAGCAGTTACCAACGACAGGGCGGAGGCTACACCTTC. Amino acid sequence: CASSYQRQGGGYTF.

J is TRBJ2-7 and V is TRBV6-2 or TRBV6-3; D possibly corresponds to TRBD2 (5 bases). The CDR3 runs to 15 residues. Germline values: CDR1 MNHEY, CDR2 SVGEGT. V was shortened by 4 bases and J by 3 bases, with 16 bases between the two germline ends. CDR3 sequence (DNA): TGTGCCAGCAGTTCGAGGGCTGGTTTTGGCTACGAGCAGTACTTC. It yields the protein CASSSRAGFGYEQYF.

The rearrangement uses TRBV2 and TRBJ1-5, with D possibly matching TRBD1 (5 bases). Germline values: CDR1 SNHLY, CDR2 FYNNEI. Trimming cost V 3 bases and J 3 bases, with 12 bases left between them. CDR3 size: 15 residues. The CDR3 protein is CASSEHTGPNQPQHF. The CDR3 region has the DNA TGTGCCAGCAGTGAGCATACAGGCCCCAATCAGCCCCAGCATTTT.

The CDR3 DNA reads as TGTGCCTGGAGCCGGGACAGGGAGACGCTGGGCAATCAGCCCCAGCATTTT. Protein: CAWSRDRETLGNQPQHF. The rearrangement links TRBV30 to TRBJ1-5; 9 nucleotides align to TRBD1. V trimming: 3 bases; J trimming: 2 bases; junction bases outside the gene matches: 11. CDR1 and CDR2 (germline): GTSNPN, SVGIG (reference sequence). CDR3 length: 17 amino acids.

The gene calls are TRBV7-3 and TRBJ2-7; TRBD2 might be the D (6 bases). V lost 4 bases and J 0 bases, leaving 10 bases between the germline ends. CDR3 length: 14 amino acids. Looked up from germline, CDR1 is SGHTA and CDR2 is FQGTGA. The CDR3 DNA reads TGTGCCAGCAGCTCGTACGGGGGCTCCTACGAGCAGTACTTC. The encoded protein is CASSSYGGSYEQYF.

This chain joins TRBV18 and TRBJ2-5; D ambiguous. Germline V gives CDR1 KGHSH, CDR2 LQKENI. Trimming took off 3 bases at V and 1 base at J, with 15 bases between the two ends. This CDR3 is 16 amino acids long. The CDR3 DNA is TGTGCCAGCTCACCTTTAGACTCCTCCTTCCAAGAGACCCAGTACTTC. As protein: CASSPLDSSFQETQYF.

This CDR3 reads CASRMRDELVQYF. The DNA for the CDR3 is TGTGCCAGTAGGATGCGGGACGAGTTAGTTCAGTACTTC. The chain joins TRBV19 to TRBJ2-4; TRBD2 might be the D (6 bases). V lost 6 bases and J 11 bases, leaving 17 bases between the germline ends. This CDR3 has 13 residues. Germline-derived CDR1 and CDR2 are LNHDA and SQIVND (reference sequence).

V gene TRBV30 combines with J gene TRBJ1-5, with D uncertain. CDR1 and CDR2 from the germline V gene are GTSNPN and SVGIG (reference sequence). This CDR3 region has 13 residues. The V end lost 0 bases, the J end lost 3 bases, and 6 bases lay between the germline ends. CDR3 loop: CAWSVSINQPQHF. The CDR3 DNA reads as TGTGCCTGGAGTGTTAGCATCAATCAGCCCCAGCATTTT. Full variable domain (outside the CDR3, taken from reference TRBV30 and TRBJ1-5): SQTIHQWPATLVQPVGSPLSLECTVEGTSNPNLYWYRQAAGRGLQLLFYSVGIGQISSEVPQNLSASRPQDRQFILSSKKLLLSDSGFYLCAWSVSINQPQHFGDGTRLSIL.

This rearrangement joins TRBV28 to TRBJ1-2; 7 nucleotides match TRBD1. The V segment lost 10 bases and the J segment 7 bases; nucleotides outside the gene matches: 6. The germline V gene has CDR1 MDHEN and CDR2 SYDVKM. This CDR3 has 11 residues. Here the CDR3 DNA reads TGTGCCACCGGAACAGGGGTTGGCTACACCTTC. Translating it yields CATGTGVGYTF.